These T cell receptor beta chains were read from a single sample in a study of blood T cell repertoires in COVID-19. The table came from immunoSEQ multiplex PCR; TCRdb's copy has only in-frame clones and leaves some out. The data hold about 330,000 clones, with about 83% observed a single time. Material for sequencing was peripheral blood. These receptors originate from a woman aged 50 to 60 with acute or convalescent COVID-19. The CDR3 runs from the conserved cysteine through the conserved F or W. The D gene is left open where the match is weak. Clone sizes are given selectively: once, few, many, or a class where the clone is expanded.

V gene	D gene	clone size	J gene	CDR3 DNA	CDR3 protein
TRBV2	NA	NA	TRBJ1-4	TGTGCCAGCACTAGAATCGGGGTTGAAAAACTGTTTTTT	CASTRIGVEKLFF
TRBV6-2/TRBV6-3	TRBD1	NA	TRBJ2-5	TGTGCCAGCAGTTACCCTAACAGGGGTGGGGAGACCCAGTACTTC	CASSYPNRGGETQYF
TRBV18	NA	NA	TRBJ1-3	TGTGCCAGCTCACCACAACAGGGAATATCTGGAAACACCATATATTTT	CASSPQQGISGNTIYF
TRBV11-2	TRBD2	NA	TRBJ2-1	TGTGCCAGCAGCTTGGGACTAGCGGGGGACAATGAGCAGTTCTTC	CASSLGLAGDNEQFF
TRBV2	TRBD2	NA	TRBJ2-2	TGTGCCAGCAGGGCTAGCGGGGGTGGCACCGGGGAGCTGTTTTTT	CASRASGGGTGELFF
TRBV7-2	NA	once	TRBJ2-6	TGTGCCAGCAGCTTGACAAGTATCTCTGGGGCCAACGTCCTGACTTTC	CASSLTSISGANVLTF
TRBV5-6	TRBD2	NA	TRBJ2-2	TGTGCCAGCAGCTTGATAGTAGCGGGGGGGCCAACCGGGGAGCTGTTTTTT	CASSLIVAGGPTGELFF
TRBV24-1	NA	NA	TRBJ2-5	TGTGCCACCAGTGCCCCGTCGGAGACCCAGTACTTC	CATSAPSETQYF
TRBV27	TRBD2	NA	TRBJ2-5	TGTGCCAGCAGTCCTTACTTGGGACTAGCGGGAGAGACCCAGTACTTC	CASSPYLGLAGETQYF
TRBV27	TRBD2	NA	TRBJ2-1	TGTGCCAGCAGTCCCTCAGGCGGGAGCTCCTACAATGAGCAGTTCTTC	CASSPSGGSSYNEQFF
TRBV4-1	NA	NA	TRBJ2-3	TGCGCCAGCAGCCAAGGGCACCCAGGGGTACTAGATACGCAGTATTTT	CASSQGHPGVLDTQYF
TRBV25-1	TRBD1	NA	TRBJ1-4	TGTGCCAGCAGTGACGACAGGGGCAGTGAAAAACTGTTTTTT	CASSDDRGSEKLFF
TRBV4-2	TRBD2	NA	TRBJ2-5	TGTGCCAGCAGCCAAGCGAGTAGCGGGGTCGTTGAGACCCAGTACTTC	CASSQASSGVVETQYF
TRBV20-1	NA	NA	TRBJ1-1	TGCAGTGCTAGTATGGGCCAGACTGAAGCTTTCTTT	CSASMGQTEAFF
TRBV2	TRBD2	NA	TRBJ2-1	TGTGCCAGCATTCCCGGGGGGGAGGGGGAGCAGTTCTTC	CASIPGGEGEQFF
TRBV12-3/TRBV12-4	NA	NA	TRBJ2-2	TGTGCCAGCGGCGGGAACACCGGGGAGCTGTTTTTT	CASGGNTGELFF
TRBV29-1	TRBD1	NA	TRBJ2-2	TGCAGCGTTGGGGGGCAGGGGGCTGGCGGGGAGCTGTTTTTT	CSVGGQGAGGELFF
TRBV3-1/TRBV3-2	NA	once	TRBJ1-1	TGTGCCAGCAGCCATAGAGGCATGAACACTGAAGCTTTCTTT	CASSHRGMNTEAFF
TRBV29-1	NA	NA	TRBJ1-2	TGCAGCGTTCGGGACGGAGGGGACGGTGGCTATGGCTACACCTTC	CSVRDGGDGGYGYTF
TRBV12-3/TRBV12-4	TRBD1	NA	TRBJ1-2	TGTGCCAGCAGTTCCGACAGGGGGCTAGGCTACACCTTC	CASSSDRGLGYTF
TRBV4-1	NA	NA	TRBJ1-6	TGCGCCAGCAGCCAAGATTCTTCACTCCATAATTCACCCCTCCACTTT	CASSQDSSLHNSPLHF
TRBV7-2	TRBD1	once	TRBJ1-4	TGTGCCACGACGGACAGGAAGACGCCTAATGAAAAACTGTTTTTT	CATTDRKTPNEKLFF
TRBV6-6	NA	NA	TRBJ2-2	TGTGCCAGCAGTTATTTGGAGGGGACCGGGGAGCTGTTTTTT	CASSYLEGTGELFF
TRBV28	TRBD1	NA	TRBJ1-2	TGTGCCAGCAGTTTATTACAGGGGGGAGGGAACTATGGCTACACCTTC	CASSLLQGGGNYGYTF
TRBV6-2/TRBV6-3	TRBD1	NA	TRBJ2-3	TGTGCCAGCAGCGACAGGGACAGGGGGCGATCCGATACGCAGTATTTT	CASSDRDRGRSDTQYF
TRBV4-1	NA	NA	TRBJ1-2	TGCGCCAGCAGCCAAGAACCCCAGGCTAACTATGGCTACACCTTC	CASSQEPQANYGYTF
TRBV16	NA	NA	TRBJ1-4	TGTGCCAGCAGCCCGCACAGGGCAGTTAATGAAAAACTGTTTTTT	CASSPHRAVNEKLFF
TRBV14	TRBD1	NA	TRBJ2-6	TGTGCCGTCCGGGACAGGGTCTCTGGGGCCAACGTCCTGACTTTC	CAVRDRVSGANVLTF
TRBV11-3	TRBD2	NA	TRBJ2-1	TGTGCCAGCAGCTTAACGGGGGGCTACAATGAGCAGTTCTTC	CASSLTGGYNEQFF
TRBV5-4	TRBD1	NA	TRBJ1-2	TGTGCCAGCAGCCCCCGGACAGGGTCGTCTTATGGCTACACCTTC	CASSPRTGSSYGYTF